This passage covers 15 T cell receptor beta chains from one sample sequenced in a study of control samples from healthy donors and cancer patients. Sequenced by immunoSEQ multiplex PCR; TCRdb stores in-frame clones only, minus some. The repertoire holds 90,000 to 150,000 clones, with 70% to 90% as singletons. The sample comprised blood. The origin of the receptors is a middle-aged man in good health.

The chain combines TRBV5-8 with TRBJ2-7; no clear D gene. V lost 0 bases and J lost 3, with 4 bases in between. Germline assignment: CDR1 SGHTS and CDR2 YDEGEE. This CDR3 is 12 amino acids long. In DNA form, the CDR3 reads TGTGCCAGCAGCTTGGACGGCTACGAGCAGTACTTC. This gives the protein CASSLDGYEQYF. The variable domain in full, with the rest retrieved from reference TRBV5-8 and TRBJ2-7, is EAGVTQSPTHLIKTRGQQATLRCSPISGHTSVYWYQQALGLGLQFLLWYDEGEERNRGNFPPRFSGRQFPNYSSELNVNALELEDSALYLCASSLDGYEQYFGPGTRLTVT.

The chain couples TRBV5-1 to TRBJ1-2; a possible D gene is TRBD1 (5 bases). This CDR3 is built from 15 residues. The V gene lost 4 bases and the J gene lost 6 bases, with 19 bases spanning the gap. Germline lookup yields CDR1 SGHRS and CDR2 YFSETQ. CDR3 sequence reads: CASSGRGEESHGYTF. In DNA form, the CDR3 reads TGCGCCAGCAGCGGGAGGGGCGAGGAGAGCCATGGCTACACCTTC.

CDR3 sequence: CASSPIWTGGRVEQFF. The CDR3 DNA sequence: TGTGCCAGCAGCCCAATTTGGACAGGGGGTAGGGTTGAGCAGTTCTTC. The rearrangement uses TRBV5-8 and TRBJ2-1; TRBD1 matches at 10 bases. Per germline, CDR1 SGHTS and CDR2 YDEGEE. V gave up 4 bases and J gave up 9 bases; unmatched junction bases: 13. The CDR3 totals 16 residues.

This chain uses TRBV5-1 with TRBJ2-3; D not certain. The length of the CDR3 is 16 residues. The germline gives CDR1 SGHRS, CDR2 YFSETQ. V was trimmed by 6 bases and J by 0 bases, leaving 17 bases between them. CDR3 DNA: TGCGCCAGCACCACTCTTGACTTATCTAGCACAGATACGCAGTATTTT. Amino acid sequence: CASTTLDLSSTDTQYF.

The rearrangement uses TRBV10-3 and TRBJ2-7, with unresolved D. The CDR3 is 12 residues long. V was clipped by 3 bases and J by 0 bases, with 3 bases between them. Germline CDR1 is ENHRY and CDR2 is SYGVKD. The CDR3 loop reads CAISDDSYEQYF. CDR3 DNA sequence: TGTGCCATCAGTGATGACTCCTACGAGCAGTACTTC.

This chain uses TRBV3-1 (or the pseudogene TRBV3-2) with TRBJ1-5, with D perhaps TRBD1 (5 bases). There are 15 residues in the CDR3. Trimming took 1 base from V and 7 from J, leaving 14 bases between them. Per the germline V gene, CDR1 is LGHDT and CDR2 is YNNKEL (reference sequence). The CDR3 DNA follows: TGTGCCAGCAGCCAAGCTAACAGGCCCTGGCAGCCCCAGCATTTT. This translates into CASSQANRPWQPQHF.

This chain links TRBV6-5 with TRBJ2-3; 12 positions agree with TRBD2. Germline CDR1 reads MNHEY; CDR2 reads SVGAGI. This CDR3 spans 15 amino acids. Trimming removed 6 bases from V and 1 base from J; junction bases left unmatched: 2. For the CDR3, the DNA is TGTGCCAGCAGCCGACTAGCGGGGGGCACAGATACGCAGTATTTT. As protein: CASSRLAGGTDTQYF.

V and J are TRBV12-3 or TRBV12-4 and TRBJ2-7, with 10 bases lining up with TRBD2. V dropped 5 bases and J dropped 7; count of bases not matched to a gene: 5. The CDR3 sequence is 13 residues long. The CDR3 reads CASSASGGWEQYF. The CDR3 bases are TGTGCCAGCAGTGCTAGCGGGGGTTGGGAGCAGTACTTC.

This chain joins TRBV24-1 and TRBJ2-5; the D gene could be TRBD1 or TRBD2 (5 bases each). Germline lookup yields CDR1 KGHDR and CDR2 SFDVKD. V shed 12 bases and J shed 2 bases, with 15 bases lying between them. There are 13 residues in the CDR3. The CDR3 DNA is TGTGCCGTAGGGTCCGGGGCGCAAGAGACCCAGTACTTC. Translation: CAVGSGAQETQYF.

This chain joins TRBV9 and TRBJ2-7; TRBD2 might be the D (6 bases). CDR1 is SGDLS, CDR2 YYNGEE, per germline. This CDR3 region has 15 residues. Between the trimmed V and J ends, which lost 3 bases and 5 bases, there was a span of 18 bases. CDR3 sequence (DNA): TGTGCCAGCAGCGCCATGGGGAGGACACACGACGAGCAGTACTTC. Translation gives CASSAMGRTHDEQYF.

V and J are TRBV2 and TRBJ2-2; 7 nucleotides line up with TRBD1. With V trimmed by 6 bases and J by 2 bases, 3 bases remained unmatched. The CDR3 is 14 residues long. Germline V gene lookup returns CDR1 SNHLY and CDR2 FYNNEI. CDR3: CASRRDSNTGELFF. The CDR3 DNA reads as TGTGCCAGCAGGAGGGACAGCAACACCGGGGAGCTGTTTTTT.

This clone was counted once. The V and J genes are TRBV5-6 and TRBJ2-5; 14 bases agree with TRBD2. CDR1 is SGHDT, CDR2 YYEEEE, per germline. The CDR3 is made up of 17 amino acids. The V gene end was trimmed by 4 bases and the J gene end by 4 bases; junction bases not matched to a gene: 9. This CDR3 reads CASSQPGLAGDGETQYF. The CDR3 bases are TGTGCCAGCAGCCAACCGGGACTAGCGGGGGACGGAGAGACCCAGTACTTC.

V is TRBV12-3 or TRBV12-4 and J is TRBJ2-3; no reliable D call. The CDR3 consists of 12 residues. V lost 4 bases to trimming and J lost 3 bases, with 5 bases between them. In nucleotides, the CDR3 is TGTGCCAGCAGTTCGGGTACAGATACGCAGTATTTT. It encodes CASSSGTDTQYF.

This clone appeared once. The chain has TRBV18 and TRBJ1-2; D call uncertain. The length of the CDR3 is 14 residues. V lost 4 bases, J lost 7 bases, and 16 bases lay in between. CDR1 and CDR2 from the germline V gene are KGHSH and LQKENI. The CDR3 nucleotides read TGTGCCAGCTCACTACCCCTGGTCCAAAGTGGCTACACCTTC. The encoded protein is CASSLPLVQSGYTF.

This clone was seen a handful of times. This rearrangement joins TRBV4-3 to TRBJ2-3, with 8 bases identical to TRBD1. V trimming: 0 bases; J trimming: 2 bases; junction bases outside the gene matches: 4. The CDR3 totals 16 residues. Germline V gene lookup returns CDR1 LGHNA and CDR2 YSLEER. The CDR3 reads CASSQEPGGLTDTQYF. CDR3 nucleotide sequence: TGCGCCAGCAGCCAAGAGCCAGGGGGCCTCACAGATACGCAGTATTTT.